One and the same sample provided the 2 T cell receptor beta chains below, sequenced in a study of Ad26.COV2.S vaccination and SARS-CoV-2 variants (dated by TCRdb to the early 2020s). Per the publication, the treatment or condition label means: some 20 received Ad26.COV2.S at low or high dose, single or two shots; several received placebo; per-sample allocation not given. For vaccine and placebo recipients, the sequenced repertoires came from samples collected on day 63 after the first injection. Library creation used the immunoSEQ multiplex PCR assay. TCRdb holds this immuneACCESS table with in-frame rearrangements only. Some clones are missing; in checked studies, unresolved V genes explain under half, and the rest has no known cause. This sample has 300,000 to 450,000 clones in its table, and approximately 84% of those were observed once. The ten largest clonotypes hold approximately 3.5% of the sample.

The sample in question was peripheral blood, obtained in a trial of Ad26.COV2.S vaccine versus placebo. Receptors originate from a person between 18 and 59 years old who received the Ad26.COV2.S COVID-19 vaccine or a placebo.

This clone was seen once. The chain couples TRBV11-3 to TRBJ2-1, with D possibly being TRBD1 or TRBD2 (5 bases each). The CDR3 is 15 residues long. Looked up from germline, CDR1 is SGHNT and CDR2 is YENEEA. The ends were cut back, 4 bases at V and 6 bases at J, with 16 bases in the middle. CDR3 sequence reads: CASSSGVVGANEQFF. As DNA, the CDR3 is TGTGCCAGCAGCTCCGGGGTGGTCGGGGCCAATGAGCAGTTCTTC. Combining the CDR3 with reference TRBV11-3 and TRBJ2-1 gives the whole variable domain EAGVVQSPRYKIIEKKQPVAFWCNPISGHNTLYWYLQNLGQGPELLIRYENEEAVDDSQLPKDRFSAERLKGVDSTLKIQPAELGDSAVYLCASSSGVVGANEQFFGPGTRLTVL.

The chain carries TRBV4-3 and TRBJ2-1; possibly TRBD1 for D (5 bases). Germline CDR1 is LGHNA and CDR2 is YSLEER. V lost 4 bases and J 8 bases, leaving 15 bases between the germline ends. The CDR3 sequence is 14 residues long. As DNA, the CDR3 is TGCGCCAGCAGCCCGCTTGCAGGGTTTGATGAGCAGTTCTTC. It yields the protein CASSPLAGFDEQFF.